The T cell receptor beta chain under discussion was sequenced for a study of OX40 agonist ivuxolimab in advanced cancers. Study results and caveats: Dosing at 0.1 to 3.0 mg/kg was accompanied by clonal expansion of CD4+ and CD8+ blood T cells by week 6. The study found that CD8+ T cells averaged more expanded clones than CD4+. The authors also found low normalized T-cell clonal expansion in some nonresponders.

On this clone itself: Its antigen is unidentified.

Germline V lookup: CDR1 SGHNT, CDR2 YENEEA. V was pared by 4 bases and J by 8 bases, with 14 bases between. The CDR3 has 14 residues. TCRdb's table, derived via immunoSEQ multiplex PCR, lists solely in-frame clones and lacks some. The sample contains nearly 60,000 clones, approximately 75% of which appear only once. This sequence originates from an adult with an advanced solid tumor such as melanoma, head and neck, liver or kidney cancer. The chain employs TRBV11-3 and TRBJ1-4, with a weak D call TRBD1 (5 bases). The sample here was CD4+ or CD8+ T cells sorted from blood, taken in a trial of the OX40 agonist ivuxolimab. The CDR3 protein is CASSSSRAGEKLFF. DNA of the CDR3: TGTGCCAGCAGCTCATCCCGGGCAGGGGAAAAACTGTTTTTT.